This T cell receptor beta chain was found in a study of blood T cell repertoires in COVID-19. In the study overall: The United States, Italy and Spain supplied acute and convalescent COVID-19 samples. Sources were T cells, B-cell-depleted T cells, or PBMCs; the material itself was cDNA or gDNA.

Authors' analysis steps: It was from reference gene primer amplification that nucleated cell counts were estimated. This table comes from immunoSEQ multiplex PCR, and its TCRdb copy is limited to in-frame clones, with some not included. That table is the source of V, J and clone size, and D and trimming were worked out from the DNA. The data contain about 340,000 clones, about 86% of them seen just once; the ten biggest clones take up about 4.2%. In germline, CDR1 is SGHTA, CDR2 FQGNSA. V shed 0 bases, J shed 10 bases, and the junction held 6 bases outside the gene matches. This CDR3 spans 16 amino acids. Allocation to cohorts depended on clinical history reported by the participants.

The chain employs TRBV7-2 and TRBJ1-6; 10 nucleotides match TRBD1. The sequenced material came from PBMCs or T cells enriched from blood (not recorded which). This clonotype originated in a woman aged 35 to 49 with acute COVID-19. DNA of the CDR3: TGTGCCAGCAGCTTAGCGAGCGACAGGGGGCAATCACCCCTCCACTTT. Amino acid sequence: CASSLASDRGQSPLHF.